This entry is about one T cell receptor (beta chain). This sample is drawn from a study of T cells in localized non-small cell lung cancer. With 3 bases removed from V and 3 bases from J, the gap between germline ends came to 12 bases. CDR3 length equals 14 residues. From germline, CDR1 is SGHDN and CDR2 FVKESK. The data were produced by immunoSEQ multiplex PCR, yet TCRdb's version contains in-frame clones alone and is incomplete. Of roughly 2,500 clones listed, roughly 32% are singletons. This material consisted of lung tumor tissue, taken before any cancer treatment. This sequence joins TRBV14 and TRBJ2-7; D call uncertain. This clonotype was sampled from a man aged 40 to 70 with stage II lung adenocarcinoma. CDR3 in DNA: TGTGCCAGCAGCCAGTCCAACTCCGTCTACGAGCAGTACTTC. This translates into CASSQSNSVYEQYF.